The T cell receptor beta chain described here comes from a study of blood T cell repertoires in COVID-19. The overall study: Spain, Italy and the United States supplied samples that represented acute and convalescent COVID-19. From T cells, B-cell-depleted T cells, or PBMCs came the material, which was cDNA or gDNA.

How the authors handled the data: Amplification from reference gene primers served as the basis for estimated nucleated cell counts. Libraries were prepared by immunoSEQ multiplex PCR; TCRdb keeps only in-frame clonotypes and omits some of them. V and J calls plus clone size are reproduced from that table; the DNA served to infer D and trimming. The sample records some 130,000 clones, 90% being singletons. The CDR3 contains 15 residues. Germline values: CDR1 SGHAT, CDR2 FQNNGV. With V trimmed by 3 bases and J by 7 bases, 3 bases remained unmatched. This TCR came from a man over 45 with active COVID-19. The V call is TRBV11-2, the J call TRBJ2-1; 13 bases fit TRBD2. The sample comprised peripheral blood. DNA for the CDR3: TGTGCCAGCAGCTTGGAGACTAGCGGGGGGAATGAGCAGTTCTTC. Its translation is CASSLETSGGNEQFF. Full variable domain (remainder filled in from reference TRBV11-2 and TRBJ2-1): EAGVAQSPRYKIIEKRQSVAFWCNPISGHATLYWYQQILGQGPKLLIQFQNNGVVDDSQLPKDRFSAERLKGVDSTLKIQPAKLEDSAVYLCASSLETSGGNEQFFGPGTRLTVL.